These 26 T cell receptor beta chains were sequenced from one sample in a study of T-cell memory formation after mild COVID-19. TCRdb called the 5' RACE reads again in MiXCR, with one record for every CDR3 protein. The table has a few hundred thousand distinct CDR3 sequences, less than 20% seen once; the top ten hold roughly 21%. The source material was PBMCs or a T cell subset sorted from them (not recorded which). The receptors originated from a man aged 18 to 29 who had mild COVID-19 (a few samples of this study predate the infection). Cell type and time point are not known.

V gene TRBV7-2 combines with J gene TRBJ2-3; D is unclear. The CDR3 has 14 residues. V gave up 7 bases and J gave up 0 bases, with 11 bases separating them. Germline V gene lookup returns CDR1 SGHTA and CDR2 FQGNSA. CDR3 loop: CASILRASTDTQYF. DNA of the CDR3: TGTGCCAGCATCCTTCGGGCTAGCACAGATACGCAGTATTTT.

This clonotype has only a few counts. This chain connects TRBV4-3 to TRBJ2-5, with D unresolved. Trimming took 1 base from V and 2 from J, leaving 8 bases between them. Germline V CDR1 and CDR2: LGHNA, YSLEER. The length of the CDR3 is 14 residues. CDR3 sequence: CASSQVLLQETQYF. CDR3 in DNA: TGCGCCAGCAGCCAAGTTTTGCTTCAAGAGACCCAGTACTTC.

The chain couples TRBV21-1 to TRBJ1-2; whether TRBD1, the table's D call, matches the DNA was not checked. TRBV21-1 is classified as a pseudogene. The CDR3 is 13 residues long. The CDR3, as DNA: TGTGCCAGCAGCACCGGGGCCTTAGGGGGCTACACCTTC. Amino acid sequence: CASSTGALGGYTF.

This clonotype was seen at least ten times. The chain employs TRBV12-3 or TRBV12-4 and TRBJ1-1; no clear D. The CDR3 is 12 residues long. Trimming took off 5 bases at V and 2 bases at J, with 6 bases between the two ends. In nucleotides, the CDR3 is TGTGCCAGCAGTATCTTAAACACTGAAGCTTTCTTT. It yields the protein CASSILNTEAFF.

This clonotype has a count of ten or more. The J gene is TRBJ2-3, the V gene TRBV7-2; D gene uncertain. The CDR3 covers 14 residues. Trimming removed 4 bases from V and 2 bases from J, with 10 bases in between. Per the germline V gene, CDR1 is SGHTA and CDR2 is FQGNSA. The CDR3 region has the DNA TGTGCCAGCAGCTCGGCGGCTTTCACAGATACGCAGTATTTT. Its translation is CASSSAAFTDTQYF. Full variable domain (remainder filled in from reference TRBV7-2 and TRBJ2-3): GAGVSQSPSNKVTEKGKDVELRCDPISGHTALYWYRQSLGQGLEFLIYFQGNSAPDKSGLPSDRFSAERTGGSVSTLTIQRTQQEDSAVYLCASSSAAFTDTQYFGPGTRLTVL.

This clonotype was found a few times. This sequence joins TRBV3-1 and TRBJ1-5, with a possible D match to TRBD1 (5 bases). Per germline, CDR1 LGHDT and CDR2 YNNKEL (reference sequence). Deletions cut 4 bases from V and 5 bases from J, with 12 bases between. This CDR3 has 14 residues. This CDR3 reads CASSPQRGDQPQHF. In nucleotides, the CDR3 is TGTGCCAGCAGCCCCCAAAGGGGAGATCAGCCCCAGCATTTT.

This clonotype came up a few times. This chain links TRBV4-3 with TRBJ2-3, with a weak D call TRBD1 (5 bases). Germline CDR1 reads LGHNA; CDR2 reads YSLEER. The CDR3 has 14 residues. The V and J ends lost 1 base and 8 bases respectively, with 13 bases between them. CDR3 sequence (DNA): TGCGCCAGCAGCCAAGTTCGTGGGGCAGGTACGCAGTATTTT. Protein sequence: CASSQVRGAGTQYF.

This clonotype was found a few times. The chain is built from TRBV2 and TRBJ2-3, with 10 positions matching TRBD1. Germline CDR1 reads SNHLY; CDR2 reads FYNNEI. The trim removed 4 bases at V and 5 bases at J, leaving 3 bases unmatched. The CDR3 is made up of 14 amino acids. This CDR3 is CASSVGQGVDTQYF. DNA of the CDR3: TGTGCCAGCAGTGTCGGACAGGGGGTAGATACGCAGTATTTT.

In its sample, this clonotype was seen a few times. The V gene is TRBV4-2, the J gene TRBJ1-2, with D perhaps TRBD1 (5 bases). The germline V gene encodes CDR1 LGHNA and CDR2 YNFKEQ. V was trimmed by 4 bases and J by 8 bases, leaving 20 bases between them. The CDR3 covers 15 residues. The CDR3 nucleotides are TGTGCCAGCAGCCCTAGGTTCGGGGCCCCCGGAGGCTACACCTTC. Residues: CASSPRFGAPGGYTF.

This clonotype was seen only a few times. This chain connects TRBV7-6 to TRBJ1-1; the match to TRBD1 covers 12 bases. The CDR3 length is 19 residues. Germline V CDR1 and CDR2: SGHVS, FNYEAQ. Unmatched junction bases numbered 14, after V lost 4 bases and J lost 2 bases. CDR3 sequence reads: CASSSLLGTGGGRNTEAFF. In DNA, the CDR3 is TGTGCCAGCAGCTCTCTCTTGGGGACAGGGGGCGGAAGAAACACTGAAGCTTTCTTT.

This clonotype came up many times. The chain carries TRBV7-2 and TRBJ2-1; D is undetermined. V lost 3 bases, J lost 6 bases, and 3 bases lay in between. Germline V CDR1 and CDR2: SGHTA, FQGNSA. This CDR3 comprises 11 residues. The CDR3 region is CASSFFNEQFF. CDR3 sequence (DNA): TGTGCCAGCAGCTTTTTCAATGAGCAGTTCTTC.

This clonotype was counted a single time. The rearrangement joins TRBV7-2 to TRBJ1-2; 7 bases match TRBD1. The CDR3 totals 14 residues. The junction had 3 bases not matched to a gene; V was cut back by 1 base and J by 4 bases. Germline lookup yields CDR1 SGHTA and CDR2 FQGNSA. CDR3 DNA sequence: TGTGCCAGCAGCTTAGTTCCAGGGGGCTATGGCTACACCTTC. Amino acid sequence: CASSLVPGGYGYTF.

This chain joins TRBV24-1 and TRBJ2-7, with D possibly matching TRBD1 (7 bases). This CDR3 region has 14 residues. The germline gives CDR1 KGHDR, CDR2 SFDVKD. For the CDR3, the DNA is TGTGCCACCAGTGATTATGGAGGGGGCGACGATCAGTACGTC. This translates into CATSDYGGGDDQYV.

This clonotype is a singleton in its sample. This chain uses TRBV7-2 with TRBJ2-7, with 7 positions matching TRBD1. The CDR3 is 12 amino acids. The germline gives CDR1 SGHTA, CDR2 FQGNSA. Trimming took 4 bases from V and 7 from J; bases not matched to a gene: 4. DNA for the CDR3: TGTGCCAGCAGCTACAGGGGTAGAGAGCAGTACTTC. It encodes CASSYRGREQYF.

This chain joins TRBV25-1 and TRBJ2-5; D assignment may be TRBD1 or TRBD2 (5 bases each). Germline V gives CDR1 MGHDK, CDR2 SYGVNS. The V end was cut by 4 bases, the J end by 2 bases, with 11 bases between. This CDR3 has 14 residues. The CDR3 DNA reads TGTGCCAGCAGTGCGGGACGGGGACAAGAGACCCAGTACTTC. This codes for CASSAGRGQETQYF.

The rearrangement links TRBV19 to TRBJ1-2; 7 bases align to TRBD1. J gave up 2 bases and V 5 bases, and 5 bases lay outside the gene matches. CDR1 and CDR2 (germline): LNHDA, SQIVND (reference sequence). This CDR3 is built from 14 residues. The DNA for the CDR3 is TGTGCCAGTAGTGCTTGGGACAGAAACTATGGCTACACCTTC. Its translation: CASSAWDRNYGYTF.

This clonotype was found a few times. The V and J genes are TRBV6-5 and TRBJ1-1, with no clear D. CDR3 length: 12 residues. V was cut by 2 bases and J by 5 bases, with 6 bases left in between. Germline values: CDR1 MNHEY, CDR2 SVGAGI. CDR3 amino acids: CASSYGQTEAFF. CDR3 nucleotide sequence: TGTGCCAGCAGTTACGGGCAGACTGAAGCTTTCTTT.

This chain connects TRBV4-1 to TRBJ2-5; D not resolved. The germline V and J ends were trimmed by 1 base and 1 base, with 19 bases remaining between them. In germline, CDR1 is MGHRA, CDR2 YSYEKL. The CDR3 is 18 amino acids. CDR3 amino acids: CASSQVRVENSRQETQYF. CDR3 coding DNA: TGCGCCAGCAGCCAAGTCCGGGTGGAAAATTCCCGCCAAGAGACCCAGTACTTC.

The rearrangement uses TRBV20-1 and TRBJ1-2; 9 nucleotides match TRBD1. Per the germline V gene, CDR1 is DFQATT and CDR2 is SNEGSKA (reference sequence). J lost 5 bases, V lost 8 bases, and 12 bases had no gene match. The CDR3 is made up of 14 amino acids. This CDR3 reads CSCANRGRPYGYTF. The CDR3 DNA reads TGCAGTTGTGCGAACAGGGGGCGTCCGTATGGCTACACCTTC.

For the CDR3, the DNA is TGCAGTGCTCTAGGTCAGGAGACCCAGTACTTC. It is translated as CSALGQETQYF. The chain is built from TRBV20-1 and TRBJ2-5, with D hard to call. The germline V gene encodes CDR1 DFQATT and CDR2 SNEGSKA (reference sequence). Trimming stripped 5 bases from V and 5 bases from J, with 9 bases between. The CDR3 has 11 amino acids.

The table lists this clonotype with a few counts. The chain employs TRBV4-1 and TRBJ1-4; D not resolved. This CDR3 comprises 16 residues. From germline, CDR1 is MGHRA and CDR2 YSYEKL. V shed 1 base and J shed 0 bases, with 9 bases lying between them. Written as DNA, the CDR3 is TGCGCCAGCAGCCAAGCGTACGGGTCAACTAATGAAAAACTGTTTTTT. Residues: CASSQAYGSTNEKLFF.

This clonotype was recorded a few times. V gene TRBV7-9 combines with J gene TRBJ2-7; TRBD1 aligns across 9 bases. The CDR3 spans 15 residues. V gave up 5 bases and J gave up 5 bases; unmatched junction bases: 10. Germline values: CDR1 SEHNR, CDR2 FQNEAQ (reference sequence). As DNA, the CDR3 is TGTGCCAGCAGCCGTGGACAGGGGAGATCCCACGAGCAGTACTTC. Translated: CASSRGQGRSHEQYF.

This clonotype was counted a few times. CDR3 DNA sequence: TGTGCCAGCAGTTACTCGATCGGGGCAGGGCCCTATGGCTACACCTTC. This gives the protein CASSYSIGAGPYGYTF. The chain is built from TRBV6-5 and TRBJ1-2, with D possibly being TRBD1 (5 bases). The CDR3 contains 16 residues. The V gene lost 0 bases and the J gene lost 4 bases, with 15 bases spanning the gap. CDR1 is MNHEY, CDR2 SVGAGI, per germline.

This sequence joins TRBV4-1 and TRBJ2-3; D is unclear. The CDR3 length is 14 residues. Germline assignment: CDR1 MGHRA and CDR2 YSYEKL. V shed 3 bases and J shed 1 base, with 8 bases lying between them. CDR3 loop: CASSHSGRTDTQYF. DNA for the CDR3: TGCGCCAGCAGCCACTCTGGACGCACAGATACGCAGTATTTT.

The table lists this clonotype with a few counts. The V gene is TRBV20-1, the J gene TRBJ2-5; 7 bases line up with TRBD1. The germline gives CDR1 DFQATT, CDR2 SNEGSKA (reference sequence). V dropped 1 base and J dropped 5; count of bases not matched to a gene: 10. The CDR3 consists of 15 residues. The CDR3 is CSARAMTGTGETQYF. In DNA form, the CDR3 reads TGCAGTGCTAGAGCCATGACAGGGACGGGCGAGACCCAGTACTTC.

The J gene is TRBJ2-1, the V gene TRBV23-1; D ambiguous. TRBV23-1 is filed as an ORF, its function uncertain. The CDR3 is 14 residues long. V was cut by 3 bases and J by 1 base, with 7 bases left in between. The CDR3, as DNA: TGCGCCAGCAGTCACGGATTTTCCTACAATGAGCAGTTCTTC. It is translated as CASSHGFSYNEQFF.